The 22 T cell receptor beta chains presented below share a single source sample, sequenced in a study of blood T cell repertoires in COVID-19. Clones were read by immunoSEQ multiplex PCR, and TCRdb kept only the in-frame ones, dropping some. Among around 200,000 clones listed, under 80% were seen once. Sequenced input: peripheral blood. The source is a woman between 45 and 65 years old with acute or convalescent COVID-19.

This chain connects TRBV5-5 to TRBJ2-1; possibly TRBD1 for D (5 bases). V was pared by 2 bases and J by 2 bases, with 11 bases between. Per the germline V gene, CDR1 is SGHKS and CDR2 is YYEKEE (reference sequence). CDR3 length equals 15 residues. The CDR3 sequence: CASSFGQGAYNEQFF. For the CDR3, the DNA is TGTGCCAGCAGCTTTGGGCAGGGCGCCTACAATGAGCAGTTCTTC.

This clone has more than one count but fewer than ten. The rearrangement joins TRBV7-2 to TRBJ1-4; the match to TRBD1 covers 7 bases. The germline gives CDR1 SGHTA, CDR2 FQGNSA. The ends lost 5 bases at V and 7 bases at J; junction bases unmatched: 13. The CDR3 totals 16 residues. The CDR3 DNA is TGTGCCAGCAGCCCGATAGGGGCAGGGGGGAGTGAAAAACTGTTTTTT. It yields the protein CASSPIGAGGSEKLFF.

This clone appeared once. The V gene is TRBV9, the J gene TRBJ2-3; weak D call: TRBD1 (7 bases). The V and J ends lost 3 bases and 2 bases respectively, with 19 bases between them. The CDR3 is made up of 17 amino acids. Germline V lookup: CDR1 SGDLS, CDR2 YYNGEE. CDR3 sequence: CASSAGQNRRATDTQYF. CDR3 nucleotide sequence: TGTGCCAGCAGCGCGGGACAGAATCGGAGGGCCACAGATACGCAGTATTTT. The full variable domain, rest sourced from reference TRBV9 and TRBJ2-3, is DSGVTQTPKHLITATGQRVTLRCSPRSGDLSVYWYQQSLDQGLQFLIQYYNGEERAKGNILERFSAQQFPDLHSELNLSSLELGDSALYFCASSAGQNRRATDTQYFGPGTRLTVL.

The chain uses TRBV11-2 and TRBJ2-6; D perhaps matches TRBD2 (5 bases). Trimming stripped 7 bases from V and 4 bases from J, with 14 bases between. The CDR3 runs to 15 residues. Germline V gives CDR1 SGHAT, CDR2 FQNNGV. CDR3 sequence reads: CASKNTPGGANVLTF. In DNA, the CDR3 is TGTGCCAGCAAAAATACCCCGGGGGGGGCCAACGTCCTGACTTTC.

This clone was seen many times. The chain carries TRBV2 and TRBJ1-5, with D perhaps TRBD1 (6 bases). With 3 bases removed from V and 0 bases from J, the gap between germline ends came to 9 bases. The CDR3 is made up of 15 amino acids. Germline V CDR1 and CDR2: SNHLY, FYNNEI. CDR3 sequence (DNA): TGTGCCAGCAGTGACAGGGACAATAGCAATCAGCCCCAGCATTTT. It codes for CASSDRDNSNQPQHF.

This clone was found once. The CDR3 loop is CASSPGETQYF. The CDR3 DNA reads TGTGCCAGTAGTCCCGGAGAGACCCAGTACTTC. This chain connects TRBV19 to TRBJ2-5; D remains unclear. This CDR3 spans 11 amino acids. V was pared by 5 bases and J by 4 bases, with 5 bases between. CDR1 is LNHDA and CDR2 is SQIVND in the germline V gene (reference sequence). Based on the CDR3 plus reference TRBV19 and TRBJ2-5, the full variable domain is DGGITQSPKYLFRKEGQNVTLSCEQNLNHDAMYWYRQDPGQGLRLIYYSQIVNDFQKGDIAEGYSVSREKKESFPLTVTSAQKNPTAFYLCASSPGETQYFGPGTRLLVL.

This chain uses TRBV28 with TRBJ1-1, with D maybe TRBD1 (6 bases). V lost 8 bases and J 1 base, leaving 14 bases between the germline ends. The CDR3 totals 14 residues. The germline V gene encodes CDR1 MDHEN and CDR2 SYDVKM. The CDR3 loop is CASWGPPSNTEAFF. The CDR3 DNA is TGTGCCAGCTGGGGGCCTCCCTCGAACACTGAAGCTTTCTTT.

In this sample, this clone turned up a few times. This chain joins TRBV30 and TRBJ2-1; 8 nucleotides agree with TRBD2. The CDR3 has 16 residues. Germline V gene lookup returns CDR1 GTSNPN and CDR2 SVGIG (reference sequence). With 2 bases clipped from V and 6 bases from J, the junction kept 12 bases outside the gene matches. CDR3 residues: CAWSSRTGGFVNEQFF. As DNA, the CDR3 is TGTGCCTGGAGTAGCCGGACGGGAGGGTTTGTCAATGAGCAGTTCTTC.

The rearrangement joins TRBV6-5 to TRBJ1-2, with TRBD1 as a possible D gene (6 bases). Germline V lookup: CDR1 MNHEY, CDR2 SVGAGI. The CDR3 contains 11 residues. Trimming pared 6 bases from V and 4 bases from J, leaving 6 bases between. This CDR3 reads CASRQGYGYTF. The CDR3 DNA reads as TGTGCCAGCAGACAGGGCTATGGCTACACCTTC.

The CDR3 here is CSARGDQPQHF. The CDR3 DNA follows: TGCAGTGCTCGCGGGGATCAGCCCCAGCATTTT. V gene TRBV20-1 combines with J gene TRBJ1-5; the D is unclear. This CDR3 region has 11 residues. V was trimmed by 5 bases and J by 5 bases, leaving 7 bases between them. Germline CDR1 is DFQATT and CDR2 is SNEGSKA (reference sequence).

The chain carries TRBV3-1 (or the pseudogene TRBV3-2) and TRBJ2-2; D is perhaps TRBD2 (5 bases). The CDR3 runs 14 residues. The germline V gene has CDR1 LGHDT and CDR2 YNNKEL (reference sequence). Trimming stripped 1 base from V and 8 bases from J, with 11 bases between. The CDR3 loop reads CASSQVLERGELFF. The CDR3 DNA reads TGTGCCAGCAGCCAAGTATTAGAGCGGGGGGAGCTGTTTTTT.

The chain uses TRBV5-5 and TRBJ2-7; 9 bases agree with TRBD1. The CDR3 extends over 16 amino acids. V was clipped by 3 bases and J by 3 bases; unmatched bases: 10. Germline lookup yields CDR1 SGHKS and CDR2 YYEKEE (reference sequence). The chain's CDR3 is CASSSQVGQGIYEQYF. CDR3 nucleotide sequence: TGTGCCAGCAGCTCCCAAGTGGGACAGGGAATCTACGAGCAGTACTTC.

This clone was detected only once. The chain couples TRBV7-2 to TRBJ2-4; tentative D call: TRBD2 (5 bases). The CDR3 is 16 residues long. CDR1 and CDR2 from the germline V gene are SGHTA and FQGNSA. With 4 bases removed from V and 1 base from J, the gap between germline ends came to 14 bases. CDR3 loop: CASSSDFWEAKNIQYF. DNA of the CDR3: TGTGCCAGCAGCTCAGACTTCTGGGAGGCCAAAAACATTCAGTACTTC.

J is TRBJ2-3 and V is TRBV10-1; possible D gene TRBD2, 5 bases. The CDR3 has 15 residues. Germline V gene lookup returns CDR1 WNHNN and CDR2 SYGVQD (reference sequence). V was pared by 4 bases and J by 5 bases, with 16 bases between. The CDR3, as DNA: TGCGCCAGCAGTGGGTCCCGGGAACCGGGAGATACGCAGTATTTT. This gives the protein CASSGSREPGDTQYF.

This chain's CDR3 is CASSFGTGVRTNEKLFF. CDR3 bases: TGTGCCAGCAGCTTCGGGACAGGGGTTCGAACTAATGAAAAACTGTTTTTT. The V gene is TRBV5-5, the J gene TRBJ1-4, with TRBD1 matching 10 bases. The CDR3 has 17 amino acids. From germline, CDR1 is SGHKS and CDR2 YYEKEE (reference sequence). Trimming removed 2 bases from V and 1 base from J; junction bases left unmatched: 5.

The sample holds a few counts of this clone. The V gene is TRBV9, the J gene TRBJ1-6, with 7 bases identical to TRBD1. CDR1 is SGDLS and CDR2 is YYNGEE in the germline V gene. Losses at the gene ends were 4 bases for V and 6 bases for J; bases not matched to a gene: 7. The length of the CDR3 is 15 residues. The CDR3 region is CASSTTGILNSPLHF. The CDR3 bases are TGTGCCAGCAGCACGACAGGGATCCTTAATTCACCCCTCCACTTT.

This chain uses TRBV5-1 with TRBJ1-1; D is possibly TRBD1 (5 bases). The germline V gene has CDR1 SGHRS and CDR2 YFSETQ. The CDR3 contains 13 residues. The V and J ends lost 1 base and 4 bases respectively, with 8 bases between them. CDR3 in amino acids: CASSLPTGTEAFF. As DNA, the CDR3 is TGCGCCAGCAGCTTGCCAACAGGCACTGAAGCTTTCTTT.

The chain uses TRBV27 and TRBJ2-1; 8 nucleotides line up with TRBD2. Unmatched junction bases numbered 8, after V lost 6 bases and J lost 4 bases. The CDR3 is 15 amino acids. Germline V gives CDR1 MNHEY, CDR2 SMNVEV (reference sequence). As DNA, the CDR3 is TGTGCCAGCAGCGATCGGGAGGGCCTATACAATGAGCAGTTCTTC. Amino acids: CASSDREGLYNEQFF.

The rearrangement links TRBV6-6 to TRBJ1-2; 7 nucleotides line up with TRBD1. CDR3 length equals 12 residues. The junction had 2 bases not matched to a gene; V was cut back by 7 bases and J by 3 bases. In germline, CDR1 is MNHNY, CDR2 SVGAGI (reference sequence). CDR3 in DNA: TGTGCCAGCAAAGACAGGGACTATGGCTACACCTTC. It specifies CASKDRDYGYTF.

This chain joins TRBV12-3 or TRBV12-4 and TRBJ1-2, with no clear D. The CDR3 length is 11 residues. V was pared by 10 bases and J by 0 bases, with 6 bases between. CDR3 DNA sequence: TGTGCCACCGACACTAACTATGGCTACACCTTC. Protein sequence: CATDTNYGYTF.

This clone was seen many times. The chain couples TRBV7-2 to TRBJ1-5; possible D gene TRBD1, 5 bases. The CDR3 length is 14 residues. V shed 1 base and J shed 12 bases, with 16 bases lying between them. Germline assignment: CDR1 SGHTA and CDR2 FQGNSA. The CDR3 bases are TGTGCCAGCAGCTTAGGGCAGGGATGGGCGCTCCAGCATTTT. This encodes CASSLGQGWALQHF.

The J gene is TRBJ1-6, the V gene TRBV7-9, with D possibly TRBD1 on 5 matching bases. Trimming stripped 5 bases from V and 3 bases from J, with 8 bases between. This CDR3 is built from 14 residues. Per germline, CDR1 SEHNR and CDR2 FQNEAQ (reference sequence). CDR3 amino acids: CASSTGVYNSPLHF. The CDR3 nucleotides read TGTGCCAGCAGCACAGGAGTCTATAATTCACCCCTCCACTTT.